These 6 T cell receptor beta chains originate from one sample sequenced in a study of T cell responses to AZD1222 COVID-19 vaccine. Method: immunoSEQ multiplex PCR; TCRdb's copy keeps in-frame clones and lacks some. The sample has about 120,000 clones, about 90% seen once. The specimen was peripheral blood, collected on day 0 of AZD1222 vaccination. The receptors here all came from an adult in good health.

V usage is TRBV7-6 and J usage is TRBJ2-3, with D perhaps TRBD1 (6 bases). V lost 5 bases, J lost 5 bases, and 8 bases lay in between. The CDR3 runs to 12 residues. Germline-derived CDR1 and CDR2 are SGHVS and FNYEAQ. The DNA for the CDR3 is TGTGCCAGCAGCAAGGGGGTAGATACGCAGTATTTT. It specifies CASSKGVDTQYF. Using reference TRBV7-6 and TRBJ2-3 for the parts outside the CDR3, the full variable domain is GAGVSQSPRYKVTKRGQDVALRCDPISGHVSLYWYRQALGQGPEFLTYFNYEAQQDKSGLPNDRFSAERPEGSISTLTIQRTEQRDSAMYRCASSKGVDTQYFGPGTRLTVL.

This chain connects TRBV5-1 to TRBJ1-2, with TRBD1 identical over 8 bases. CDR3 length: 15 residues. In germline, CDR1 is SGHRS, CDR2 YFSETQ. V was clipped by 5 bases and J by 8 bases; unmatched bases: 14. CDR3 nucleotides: TGCGCCAGCAGACTGGGAGAGGTCAGGGGGCTCGGCTACACCTTC. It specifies CASRLGEVRGLGYTF.

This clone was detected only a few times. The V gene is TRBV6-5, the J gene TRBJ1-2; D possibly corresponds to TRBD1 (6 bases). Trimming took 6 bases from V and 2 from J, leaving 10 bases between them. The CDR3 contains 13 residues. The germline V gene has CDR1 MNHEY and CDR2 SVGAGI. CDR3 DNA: TGTGCCAGCAGAATGGACAGAAACTATGGCTACACCTTC. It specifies CASRMDRNYGYTF.

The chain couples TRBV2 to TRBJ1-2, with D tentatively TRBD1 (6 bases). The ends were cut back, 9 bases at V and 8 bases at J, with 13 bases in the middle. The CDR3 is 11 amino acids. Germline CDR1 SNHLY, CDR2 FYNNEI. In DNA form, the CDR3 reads TGTGCCAGAACCGGGACAAGGGGCTACACCTTC. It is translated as CARTGTRGYTF.

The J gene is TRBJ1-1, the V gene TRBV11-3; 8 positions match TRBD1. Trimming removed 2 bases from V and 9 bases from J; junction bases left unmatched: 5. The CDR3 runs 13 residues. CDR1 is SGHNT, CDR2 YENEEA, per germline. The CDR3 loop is CASSLRTGTQAFF. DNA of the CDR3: TGTGCCAGCAGCTTAAGGACAGGGACTCAAGCTTTCTTT. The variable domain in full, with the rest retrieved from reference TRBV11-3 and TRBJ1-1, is EAGVVQSPRYKIIEKKQPVAFWCNPISGHNTLYWYLQNLGQGPELLIRYENEEAVDDSQLPKDRFSAERLKGVDSTLKIQPAELGDSAVYLCASSLRTGTQAFFGQGTRLTVV.

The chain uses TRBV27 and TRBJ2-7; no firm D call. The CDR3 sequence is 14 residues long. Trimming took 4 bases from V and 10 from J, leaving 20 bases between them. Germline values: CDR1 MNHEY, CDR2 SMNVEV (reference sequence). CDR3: CASSSLQSGLSQYF. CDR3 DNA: TGTGCCAGCAGTTCCCTACAGTCTGGTCTTAGTCAGTACTTC.